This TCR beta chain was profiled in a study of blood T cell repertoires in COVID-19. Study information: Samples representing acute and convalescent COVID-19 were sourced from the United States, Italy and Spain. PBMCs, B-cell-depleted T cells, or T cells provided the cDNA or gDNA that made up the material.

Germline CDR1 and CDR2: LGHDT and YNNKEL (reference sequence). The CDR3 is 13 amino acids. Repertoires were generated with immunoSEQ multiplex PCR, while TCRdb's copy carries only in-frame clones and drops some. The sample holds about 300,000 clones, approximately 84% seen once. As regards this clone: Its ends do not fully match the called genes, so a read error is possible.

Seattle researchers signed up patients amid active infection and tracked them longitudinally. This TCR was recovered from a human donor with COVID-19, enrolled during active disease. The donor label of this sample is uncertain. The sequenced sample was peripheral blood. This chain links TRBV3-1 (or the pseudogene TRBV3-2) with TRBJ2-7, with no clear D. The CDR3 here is CASSQRPSYGQYF. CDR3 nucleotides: TGTGCCAGCAGCCAGAGGCCAAGCTACGGGCAGTACTTC.